What follows describes a single TCR beta chain. Its antigen is unknown. The data are from a study of cytomegalovirus exposure and HLA in healthy donors. Study-wide findings and caveats: Rarity held for most TCR sequences, but there were some public TCRs that occurred in many donors. Among the sequence variants, a highly shared cluster was likely an artifact of sequencing. Equally common other TCR beta chains were less clonally expanded than HLA-associated ones, a later analysis found.

Germline assignment: CDR1 SGDLS and CDR2 YYNGEE. V was shortened by 0 bases and J by 5 bases, with 11 bases between the two germline ends. The CDR3 totals 14 residues. Nominally healthy donors were sampled, though unrecorded immune exposures were likely. The primer mix had 60 Vbeta and 13 Jbeta primers. Profiled with immunoSEQ multiplex PCR; TCRdb holds only in-frame clones, not every one. In total, the table holds 150,000 to 200,000 clones. The sample was PBMCs. The TCR originated in a boy between 10 and 17 years old in good health and CMV-seronegative. V is TRBV9 and J is TRBJ1-2, with a weak D call TRBD1 (5 bases). CDR3: CASSVDGGVYGYTF. The CDR3, as DNA: TGTGCCAGCAGCGTAGATGGGGGGGTGTATGGCTACACCTTC.